These 2 T cell receptor beta chains came from one sample sequenced in a study of blood T cell repertoires in COVID-19. The repertoire was sequenced with immunoSEQ multiplex PCR; TCRdb's copy has only in-frame clones and lacks some. The profile covers over 250,000 clones, with around 90% appearing a single time and 2.6% taken by the ten largest. The sequencing sample was made of PBMCs or T cells enriched from blood (not recorded which). These receptors all stem from a man aged 55 to 70 who had recovered from COVID-19.

Of note for this clone: A much larger clonotype is one base distant, so this may be a read error. The rearrangement uses TRBV2 and TRBJ2-1; 9 bases are a match to TRBD1. The germline V gene encodes CDR1 SNHLY and CDR2 FYNNEI. This CDR3 region has 15 residues. The V gene end was trimmed by 5 bases and the J gene end by 0 bases; junction bases not matched to a gene: 2. Here the CDR3 DNA reads TGTGCCAGCAGTCAGACAGGGGGCTCCTACAATGAGCAGTTCTTC. It specifies CASSQTGGSYNEQFF.

The chain joins TRBV5-4 to TRBJ2-1, with D maybe TRBD1 (7 bases). The CDR3 has 15 residues. V gave up 6 bases and J gave up 8 bases, with 21 bases separating them. Germline V gene lookup returns CDR1 SGHNT and CDR2 YYREEE (reference sequence). The CDR3 protein is CASIRTAGGLYEQFF. As DNA, the CDR3 is TGTGCCAGCATCAGGACGGCAGGGGGGTTGTATGAGCAGTTCTTC. The full variable domain, its missing parts supplied by reference TRBV5-4 and TRBJ2-1, is ETGVTQSPTHLIKTRGQQVTLRCSSQSGHNTVSWYQQALGQGPQFIFQYYREEENGRGNFPPRFSGLQFPNYSSELNVNALELDDSALYLCASIRTAGGLYEQFFGPGTRLTVL.